The entry below describes one TCR beta chain. The CDR3 is made up of 15 amino acids. Per germline, CDR1 SGHRS and CDR2 YFSETQ. Deletions cut 0 bases from V and 6 bases from J, with 13 bases between. The sample comes from a study of shared T cell receptors in the human thymus. The method was immunoSEQ multiplex PCR; TCRdb's version includes in-frame clones alone and lacks a portion of them. The sample lists hundreds of thousands of clones, around 87% seen once, with roughly 0.0086% in the top ten. A further study also used this sample, focusing on human thymus T cells. That report adds: Donation was from healthy Finnish infants who were having corrective surgery that addressed congenital heart defects. The authors found apparently biased V and J gene usage in thymic and blood repertoires. Related research has reported that thymic repertoires overlap highly among unrelated individuals.

The sequenced sample was thymocytes. The chain couples TRBV5-1 to TRBJ2-1, with D unclear. The sequence came from a boy younger than two with a congenital heart defect. The CDR3 DNA reads TGCGCCAGCAGCTTGGGCGCGGCCCACGTCAATGAGCAGTTCTTC. It codes for CASSLGAAHVNEQFF.